This entry lists 27 T cell receptor beta chains sequenced from one sample in a study of Ad26.COV2.S vaccination and SARS-CoV-2 variants. TCRdb's copy holds only in-frame clones and misses some; the assay was immunoSEQ multiplex PCR. This sample has hundreds of thousands of clones; around 89% occur once, and the top ten carry 5%. Treatment in this sample: over 15 received Ad26.COV2.S at low or high dose, single or two shots; about five received placebo; per-sample allocation not given. At day 63 after the first vaccine or placebo injection, samples were drawn. The source was peripheral blood, collected in a trial of Ad26.COV2.S vaccine versus placebo. Receptor source: a person between 18 and 59 years old who received the Ad26.COV2.S COVID-19 vaccine or a placebo.

This clone was counted only a few times. The chain has TRBV4-2 and TRBJ2-5, with a tentative D call TRBD1 (5 bases). The CDR3 consists of 15 residues. Deletions cut 0 bases from V and 1 base from J, with 9 bases between. Germline CDR1 and CDR2: LGHNA and YNFKEQ. The CDR3 DNA is TGTGCCAGCAGCCAAGATAGGGGCACCCAAGAGACCCAGTACTTC. It codes for CASSQDRGTQETQYF.

The chain recombines TRBV7-8 with TRBJ1-2; D gene unclear. Germline V lookup: CDR1 SGHVS, CDR2 FQNEAQ. V was pared by 0 bases and J by 3 bases, with 8 bases between. This CDR3 is built from 14 residues. CDR3 nucleotides: TGTGCCAGCAGCTTAGCGCTCGGACACTATGGCTACACCTTC. This translates into CASSLALGHYGYTF.

V gene TRBV7-6 combines with J gene TRBJ1-6, with no clear D. V was cut by 1 base and J by 7 bases, with 8 bases left in between. Germline loops: CDR1 SGHVS, CDR2 FNYEAQ. The CDR3 has 14 amino acids. CDR3 sequence: CASSLVAGNSPLHF. The CDR3 region has the DNA TGTGCCAGCAGCTTAGTGGCAGGCAATTCACCCCTCCACTTT.

CDR3 sequence reads: CASSWVLQGEAFF. The CDR3 bases are TGTGCCAGCAGCTGGGTCTTACAGGGTGAAGCTTTCTTT. The chain uses TRBV7-9 and TRBJ1-1, with a tentative D call TRBD1 (6 bases). V gave up 4 bases and J gave up 7 bases, with 13 bases separating them. This CDR3 has 13 residues. The germline V gene has CDR1 SEHNR and CDR2 FQNEAQ (reference sequence).

J is TRBJ2-7 and V is TRBV30; D unclear. V was cut by 4 bases and J by 0 bases, with 10 bases left in between. The CDR3 covers 13 residues. The germline V gene has CDR1 GTSNPN and CDR2 SVGIG (reference sequence). CDR3 protein: CAWNSGNSYEQYF. The CDR3 DNA is TGTGCCTGGAACTCAGGAAACTCCTACGAGCAGTACTTC.

A few counts support this clone. V usage is TRBV7-3 and J usage is TRBJ2-1, with TRBD2 identical over 11 bases. The germline V gene has CDR1 SGHTA and CDR2 FQGTGA. The CDR3 is 18 residues long. J gave up 2 bases and V 3 bases, and 9 bases lay outside the gene matches. The CDR3 sequence is CASSFSGGAARAYNEQFF. In DNA, the CDR3 is TGTGCCAGCAGCTTTAGCGGGGGGGCTGCTAGGGCCTACAATGAGCAGTTCTTC. Together with reference TRBV7-3 and TRBJ2-1, the CDR3 gives the full variable domain: GAGVSQTPSNKVTEKGKYVELRCDPISGHTALYWYRQSLGQGPEFLIYFQGTGAADDSGLPNDRFFAVRPEGSVSTLKIQRTERGDSAVYLCASSFSGGAARAYNEQFFGPGTRLTVL.

This rearrangement joins TRBV30 to TRBJ2-7, with D possibly being TRBD2 (5 bases). CDR3 length: 13 amino acids. Germline-derived CDR1 and CDR2 are GTSNPN and SVGIG (reference sequence). Trimming removed 0 bases from V and 4 bases from J, with 10 bases in between. CDR3 in amino acids: CAWSVQRAYEQYF. In DNA, the CDR3 is TGTGCCTGGAGTGTACAGAGGGCTTACGAGCAGTACTTC.

This rearrangement joins TRBV27 to TRBJ1-6, with D hard to call. The CDR3 has 16 amino acids. Germline V gene data show CDR1 as MNHEY and CDR2 as SMNVEV (reference sequence). The V and J ends lost 0 bases and 5 bases respectively, with 11 bases between them. The CDR3: CASSLSVGSHNSPLHF. The CDR3 nucleotides are TGTGCCAGCAGTTTATCAGTCGGCAGCCATAATTCACCCCTCCACTTT.

The chain combines TRBV15 with TRBJ2-5; possibly TRBD1 or TRBD2 for D (6 bases each). The V gene's germline CDR1 is LNHNV and CDR2 YYDKDF (reference sequence). V was pared by 0 bases and J by 2 bases, with 13 bases between. This CDR3 spans 16 amino acids. The CDR3 nucleotides read TGTGCCACCAGCAGAGATCGAAGGGGGGTGCAAGAGACCCAGTACTTC. It is translated as CATSRDRRGVQETQYF.

This chain joins TRBV28 and TRBJ1-1; unclear D gene. The CDR3 runs to 15 residues. Germline assignment: CDR1 MDHEN and CDR2 SYDVKM. The V gene lost 3 bases and the J gene lost 4 bases, with 15 bases spanning the gap. DNA of the CDR3: TGTGCCAGCAGTTTTTCCGGGGTTTTGGTCACTGAAGCTTTCTTT. Amino acids: CASSFSGVLVTEAFF.

The chain employs TRBV13 and TRBJ2-1; the match to TRBD2 covers 7 bases. Germline loops: CDR1 PRHDT, CDR2 FYEKMQ (reference sequence). V shed 5 bases, J shed 8 bases, and the junction held 9 bases outside the gene matches. The CDR3 loop spans 14 amino acids. The CDR3 reads CASSHQTSLYEQFF. DNA of the CDR3: TGTGCCAGCAGCCACCAGACTAGCCTTTATGAGCAGTTCTTC. Filled out from reference TRBV13 and TRBJ2-1, the complete variable domain reads AAGVIQSPRHLIKEKRETATLKCYPIPRHDTVYWYQQGPGQDPQFLISFYEKMQSDKGSIPDRFSAQQFSDYHSELNMSSLELGDSALYFCASSHQTSLYEQFFGPGTRLTVL.

The chain carries TRBV15 and TRBJ2-7; a weak D match, TRBD1 (5 bases). The V end lost 1 base, the J end lost 4 bases, and 14 bases lay between the germline ends. CDR3 length equals 15 residues. The germline V gene encodes CDR1 LNHNV and CDR2 YYDKDF (reference sequence). The CDR3 nucleotides are TGTGCCACCAGCAGAGGAAGTGGGGCATTTTACGAGCAGTACTTC. Translated: CATSRGSGAFYEQYF.

The chain is built from TRBV13 and TRBJ2-1, with D perhaps TRBD2 (6 bases). Germline lookup yields CDR1 PRHDT and CDR2 FYEKMQ (reference sequence). The CDR3 covers 13 residues. The ends were cut back, 9 bases at V and 10 bases at J, with 19 bases in the middle. CDR3 residues: CASRRGSNREQFF. The CDR3 region has the DNA TGTGCCAGTAGGCGGGGAAGTAATAGGGAGCAGTTCTTC.

The V and J genes are TRBV5-6 and TRBJ1-5; D remains unclear. This CDR3 region has 14 residues. Germline CDR1 and CDR2: SGHDT and YYEEEE. Trimming took 1 base from V and 2 from J, leaving 7 bases between them. CDR3 residues: CASSLWDRNQPQHF. CDR3 in DNA: TGTGCCAGCAGCTTGTGGGATCGCAATCAGCCCCAGCATTTT.

The V gene is TRBV6-2 or TRBV6-3, the J gene TRBJ2-7; TRBD1 might be the D (6 bases). The CDR3 has 17 amino acids. Trimming removed 2 bases at V and 0 bases at J, with 17 bases between. Germline CDR1 is MNHEY and CDR2 is SVGEGT. The CDR3 region is CASSYPTDRYSSYEQYF. The CDR3, as DNA: TGTGCCAGCAGTTACCCGACTGACAGGTATAGCTCCTACGAGCAGTACTTC.

The chain couples TRBV2 to TRBJ2-2, with D possibly TRBD2 on 6 matching bases. CDR1 is SNHLY, CDR2 FYNNEI, per germline. The CDR3 contains 14 residues. The germline V and J ends were trimmed by 6 bases and 7 bases, with 15 bases remaining between them. In nucleotides, the CDR3 is TGTGCCAGCAGGCGGGGCTCGACACGCGGGGAGCTGTTTTTT. Translation gives CASRRGSTRGELFF.

V is TRBV2 and J is TRBJ1-2; D gene uncertain. Trimming took off 6 bases at V and 4 bases at J, with 15 bases between the two ends. The germline V gene has CDR1 SNHLY and CDR2 FYNNEI. The CDR3 totals 14 residues. The CDR3 is CASRGNSGIYGYTF. The CDR3 nucleotides are TGTGCCAGCAGGGGCAACTCTGGGATCTATGGCTACACCTTC.

The chain carries TRBV7-9 and TRBJ2-1; 8 nucleotides agree with TRBD1. The CDR3 has 19 amino acids. Germline values: CDR1 SEHNR, CDR2 FQNEAQ (reference sequence). The trim removed 1 base at V and 5 bases at J, leaving 16 bases unmatched. The chain's CDR3 is CASSLVGPGQGIFDNEQFF. DNA for the CDR3: TGTGCCAGCAGCTTAGTGGGTCCAGGACAGGGTATTTTCGACAATGAGCAGTTCTTC.

V is TRBV5-6 and J is TRBJ1-4, with 9 bases matching TRBD1. The V gene's germline CDR1 is SGHDT and CDR2 YYEEEE. The junction had 10 bases not matched to a gene; V was cut back by 1 base and J by 0 bases. The CDR3 spans 19 residues. The CDR3 region is CASSLQGQGYLATNEKLFF. As DNA, the CDR3 is TGTGCCAGCAGCTTGCAGGGACAGGGTTACCTCGCAACTAATGAAAAACTGTTTTTT.

The rearrangement joins TRBV28 to TRBJ1-2; D remains unclear. The CDR3 runs to 13 residues. The ends were cut back, 8 bases at V and 8 bases at J, with 18 bases in the middle. Germline-derived CDR1 and CDR2 are MDHEN and SYDVKM. As DNA, the CDR3 is TGTGCCAGCGTTCGGTCTACGCAGGCAGGCTACACCTTC. It is translated as CASVRSTQAGYTF.

The CDR3 is CASSPGQWAQPQHF. The CDR3 DNA follows: TGTGCCAGCAGCCCCGGACAGTGGGCTCAGCCCCAGCATTTT. This rearrangement joins TRBV16 to TRBJ1-5; D may be TRBD1 (6 bases). The CDR3 contains 14 residues. Per germline, CDR1 KGHSY and CDR2 FQNENV. V was shortened by 4 bases and J by 6 bases, with 13 bases between the two germline ends.

In this sample, this clone turned up once. The chain links TRBV3-1 (or the pseudogene TRBV3-2) to TRBJ2-5; unclear D gene. The CDR3 is 13 residues long. The V end lost 1 base, the J end lost 7 bases, and 10 bases lay between the germline ends. Germline V CDR1 and CDR2: LGHDT, YNNKEL (reference sequence). DNA for the CDR3: TGTGCCAGCAGCCAAGGCGGTGAATGGACCCAGTACTTC. Translated: CASSQGGEWTQYF.

Details on this clone: Other DNA variants within this sample encode the same CDR3. The chain has TRBV6-6 and TRBJ2-5; D is undetermined. Trimming shortened V by 0 bases and J by 7 bases, and 3 bases separated the two germline ends. The germline CDR1 and CDR2 sequences are MNHNY and SVGAGI (reference sequence). CDR3 size: 11 residues. CDR3 in DNA: TGTGCCAGCAGTTACTCGGGGACCCAGTACTTC. It is translated as CASSYSGTQYF.

The V gene is TRBV11-2, the J gene TRBJ2-4, with a possible D match to TRBD1 (5 bases). Trimming took 0 bases from V and 3 from J, leaving 6 bases between them. Germline V lookup: CDR1 SGHAT, CDR2 FQNNGV. The CDR3 loop spans 14 amino acids. The CDR3 DNA is TGTGCCAGCAGCTTAGAAGGGGTCAAAAACATTCAGTACTTC. Translated, it gives CASSLEGVKNIQYF.

The V call is TRBV2, the J call TRBJ2-7, with D possibly being TRBD2 (5 bases). Germline V CDR1 and CDR2: SNHLY, FYNNEI. The CDR3 consists of 15 residues. V lost 7 bases to trimming and J lost 3 bases, with 19 bases between them. For the CDR3, the DNA is TGTGCCAGCAATCCTTATGAGGGAGAGAACTACGAGCAGTACTTC. Translated: CASNPYEGENYEQYF.

V usage is TRBV28 and J usage is TRBJ1-2; perhaps TRBD1 as D (5 bases). Trimming took off 2 bases at V and 8 bases at J, with 12 bases between the two ends. CDR1 and CDR2 from the germline V gene are MDHEN and SYDVKM. The CDR3 runs 13 residues. Here the CDR3 reads CASSLVRAGGYTF. The CDR3, as DNA: TGTGCCAGCAGTTTAGTCAGGGCAGGGGGCTACACCTTC.

CDR3 in DNA: TGTGCCAGCTCCTGGGACAGGGACTTTATGAACACTGAAGCTTTCTTT. Translation gives CASSWDRDFMNTEAFF. The V and J genes are TRBV18 and TRBJ1-1; 9 bases agree with TRBD1. V lost 6 bases, J lost 0 bases, and 8 bases stayed unmatched. CDR3 size: 16 residues. CDR1 KGHSH and CDR2 LQKENI come from the germline V gene.